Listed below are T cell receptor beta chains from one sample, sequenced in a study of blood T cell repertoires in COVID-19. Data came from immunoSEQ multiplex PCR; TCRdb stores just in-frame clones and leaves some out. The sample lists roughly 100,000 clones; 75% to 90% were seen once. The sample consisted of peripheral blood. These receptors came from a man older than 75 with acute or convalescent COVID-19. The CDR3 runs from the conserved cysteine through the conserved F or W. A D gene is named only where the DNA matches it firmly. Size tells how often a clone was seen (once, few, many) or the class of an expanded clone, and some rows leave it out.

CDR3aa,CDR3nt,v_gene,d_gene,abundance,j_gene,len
CASSKAASATNEKLFF,TGTGCCAGTAGTAAAGCCGCCTCGGCAACTAATGAAAAACTGTTTTTT,TRBV19,-,-,TRBJ1-4,16
CASSSSKEQQFF,TGTGCCAGCAGCTCTTCTAAGGAGCAGCAGTTCTTC,TRBV7-8,-,-,TRBJ2-1,12
CASSLLAGAGNEQFF,TGTGCCAGTAGCCTACTAGCGGGAGCAGGTAATGAGCAGTTCTTC,TRBV19,TRBD2,-,TRBJ2-1,15
CATSDPKRTSTGIGELFF,TGTGCCACCAGTGATCCAAAGAGGACTAGTACTGGCATCGGGGAGCTGTTTTTT,TRBV24-1,TRBD2,-,TRBJ2-2,18
CASRNALPGQHF,TGTGCCAGCAGAAACGCTCTTCCGGGACAGCATTTT,TRBV28,-,few,TRBJ1-5,12
CASSSGSRFNEQFF,TGTGCCAGCTCGAGCGGGAGTCGGTTCAATGAGCAGTTCTTC,TRBV18,TRBD2,once,TRBJ2-1,14
CASSPRTGWDQPQHF,TGTGCCAGCAGTCCGAGGACAGGATGGGATCAGCCCCAGCATTTT,TRBV27,TRBD1,-,TRBJ1-5,15
CASSAGQGAYEQYF,TGTGCCAGCAGCGCGGGACAGGGAGCCTACGAGCAGTACTTC,TRBV7-9,TRBD1,-,TRBJ2-7,14
CASRQTSGYNEQFF,TGTGCCAGCAGGCAGACTAGCGGCTACAATGAGCAGTTCTTC,TRBV2,TRBD2,-,TRBJ2-1,14
CASSQDKLASGYEQYF,TGTGCCAGCAGCCAAGATAAGTTGGCTAGCGGGTACGAGCAGTACTTC,TRBV4-2,TRBD2,-,TRBJ2-7,16
CASSQSESLWPYGYTF,TGCGCCAGCAGTCAATCGGAGAGCCTTTGGCCCTATGGCTACACCTTC,TRBV23-1,-,-,TRBJ1-2,16
CASRAQGRNTEAFF,TGCGCCAGCAGGGCACAGGGGCGGAACACTGAAGCTTTCTTT,TRBV10-2,TRBD1,-,TRBJ1-1,14
CASSLVATQLYEQYF,TGTGCCAGCAGCTTAGTCGCCACGCAACTCTACGAGCAGTACTTC,TRBV7-2,-,-,TRBJ2-7,15
CASSQGDFPTEQFF,TGTGCCAGCAGCCAAGGGGACTTCCCTACGGAGCAGTTCTTC,TRBV3-1/TRBV3-2,-,-,TRBJ2-1,14
CASSLAHLAGYEQYF,TGTGCCAGCAGCTTAGCGCACCTAGCAGGCTACGAGCAGTACTTC,TRBV7-2,-,-,TRBJ2-7,15
CSASGLGDEQFF,TGCAGTGCTAGTGGACTAGGCGATGAGCAGTTCTTC,TRBV20-1,TRBD2,many,TRBJ2-1,12
CASSSVQPQHF,TGTGCCAGCAGTTCAGTCCAACCCCAGCATTTT,TRBV28,-,-,TRBJ1-5,11
CASLKMGGRFYEQYF,TGTGCCAGCTTGAAAATGGGCGGGAGGTTTTACGAGCAGTACTTC,TRBV28,TRBD2,-,TRBJ2-7,15
CASIPAAYSYEQYF,TGTGCCAGCATTCCAGCGGCTTACTCCTACGAGCAGTACTTC,TRBV28,-,-,TRBJ2-7,14
CASSFVAGVYF,TGTGCCAGCAGTTTCGTAGCGGGAGTGTACTTC,TRBV6-5,TRBD2,few,TRBJ2-7,11
CASSSDRNSNQPQHF,TGTGCCAGCAGCTCGGACAGAAATAGCAATCAGCCCCAGCATTTT,TRBV6-5,-,-,TRBJ1-5,15
CAINRQGDGTLANTGELFF,TGTGCCATCAATCGCCAAGGGGACGGGACTCTCGCGAACACCGGGGAGCTGTTTTTT,TRBV10-3,-,-,TRBJ2-2,19
CASSDGGLVFGNTIYF,TGTGCCAGCAGTGATGGGGGCCTCGTCTTCGGAAACACCATATATTTT,TRBV6-1,-,few,TRBJ1-3,16
CASSQQSGPGELFF,TGTGCCAGCAGCCAACAGAGCGGTCCCGGGGAGCTGTTTTTT,TRBV3-1/TRBV3-2,-,-,TRBJ2-2,14
CASSAPGKGAKNIQYF,TGTGCCAGTAGTGCCCCAGGGAAAGGGGCCAAAAACATTCAGTACTTC,TRBV19,-,-,TRBJ2-4,16
CASSFNRESYGYTF,TGCGCCAGCAGTTTCAACAGGGAGAGCTATGGCTACACCTTC,TRBV5-1,-,-,TRBJ1-2,14
CASSREYPGTGVYGYTF,TGTGCCAGCAGCCGTGAATACCCCGGGACAGGGGTCTATGGCTACACCTTC,TRBV6-2/TRBV6-3,TRBD1,-,TRBJ1-2,17
CASSPGLVYGYTF,TGTGCCAGCAGCCCCGGACTGGTCTATGGCTACACCTTC,TRBV28,-,-,TRBJ1-2,13
CASSKGGGGDRESPLELFF,TGTGCCAGCAGCAAAGGAGGTGGGGGGGACAGGGAGTCCCCGTTAGAGCTGTTTTTT,TRBV21-1,-,-,TRBJ2-2,19
CASSPREGGEQYF,TGTGCCAGCTCACCGCGGGAAGGCGGCGAGCAGTACTTC,TRBV18,-,-,TRBJ2-7,13
CASSEAGQFYGYTF,TGTGCCAGCAGTGAAGCTGGGCAGTTCTATGGCTACACCTTC,TRBV25-1,-,-,TRBJ1-2,14
CATGEFGGTYNEQFF,TGTGCCACCGGGGAATTCGGGGGAACCTACAATGAGCAGTTCTTC,TRBV15,-,-,TRBJ2-1,15
CASSLMDGSGISETQYF,TGTGCCAGCAGCTTAATGGATGGTAGCGGGATTTCAGAGACCCAGTACTTC,TRBV11-2,TRBD2,-,TRBJ2-5,17
CASSVGGDTGELFF,TGTGCCAGCAGCGTAGGGGGGGACACCGGGGAGCTGTTTTTT,TRBV9,-,once,TRBJ2-2,14
CASSSTPGQGNTGELFF,TGTGCCAGCAGCTCGACCCCGGGACAGGGGAACACCGGGGAGCTGTTTTTT,TRBV5-8,TRBD1,-,TRBJ2-2,17
CASSLAPRGTQYF,TGTGCCAGCAGCTTGGCTCCCCGGGGGACCCAGTACTTC,TRBV5-8,-,-,TRBJ2-5,13
CASRPNSRNTEAFF,TGTGCCAGCAGGCCCAATAGTAGGAACACTGAAGCTTTCTTT,TRBV27,-,-,TRBJ1-1,14
CASSELGLAGSDTQYF,TGTGCCAGCAGTGAACTGGGTCTAGCGGGATCAGATACGCAGTATTTT,TRBV2,TRBD2,-,TRBJ2-3,16
CASSQDFQGAREQFF,TGTGCCAGCAGCCAAGATTTTCAGGGGGCGCGGGAGCAGTTCTTC,TRBV3-1/TRBV3-2,TRBD1,-,TRBJ2-1,15
CASSRYSGLGGELFF,TGTGCCAGCAGCCGTTACAGTGGGCTGGGCGGGGAGCTGTTTTTT,TRBV7-3,-,few,TRBJ2-2,15
CASSATGGYEQYF,TGTGCCAGTAGTGCCACAGGGGGCTACGAGCAGTACTTC,TRBV19,TRBD1,-,TRBJ2-7,13
CASSPRGTGVKNNEQFF,TGTGCCAGCAGCCCGAGAGGGACTGGTGTAAAAAACAATGAGCAGTTCTTC,TRBV7-2,-,-,TRBJ2-1,17
CASSQGQGIYGYTF,TGTGCCAGCAGCCAAGGACAGGGGATCTATGGCTACACCTTC,TRBV28,TRBD1,-,TRBJ1-2,14
CASSEGQENSPLHF,TGTGCCAGCAGTGAAGGACAGGAAAATTCACCCCTCCACTTT,TRBV6-1,-,-,TRBJ1-6,14
CASSGTALNEKLFF,TGTGCCAGTAGTGGGACAGCCCTTAATGAAAAACTGTTTTTT,TRBV19,TRBD1,-,TRBJ1-4,14
CATSDFRGAGGTNEQFF,TGTGCCACCAGTGATTTTAGGGGAGCGGGAGGGACCAATGAGCAGTTCTTC,TRBV24-1,TRBD2,once,TRBJ2-1,17
CASRKSMNTEAFF,TGTGCCAGCAGAAAATCCATGAACACTGAAGCTTTCTTT,TRBV11-1,-,once,TRBJ1-1,13
CATSLDRGFYEQYF,TGTGCCACCAGCCTTGACAGGGGATTCTACGAGCAGTACTTC,TRBV15,TRBD1,-,TRBJ2-7,14
CASRVGLAHEQYF,TGTGCCAGCAGGGTCGGACTAGCTCACGAGCAGTACTTC,TRBV2,TRBD2,-,TRBJ2-7,13
CASSLWLGTPTIGEQFF,TGTGCCAGCAGTTTATGGCTAGGTACCCCAACAATCGGGGAGCAGTTCTTC,TRBV28,-,-,TRBJ2-1,17
CASSWDRGYNSPLHF,TGTGCCAGCAGCTGGGACAGGGGGTATAATTCACCCCTCCACTTT,TRBV7-6,TRBD1,few,TRBJ1-6,15